The 15 T cell receptor beta chains below come from one sample, sequenced in a study of blood T cell repertoires in COVID-19. TCRdb's copy holds only in-frame clones and misses some; the assay was immunoSEQ multiplex PCR. The sample lists about 110,000 clones, around 86% occurring once. Material for sequencing was peripheral blood. The receptors derive from a woman between 70 and 85 years old with acute or convalescent COVID-19.

In the case of this clone: A clone one base away is much larger, so this may be a read error. The chain recombines TRBV7-6 with TRBJ2-1; 9 nucleotides agree with TRBD1. J lost 2 bases, V lost 7 bases, and 12 bases had no gene match. Germline assignment: CDR1 SGHVS and CDR2 FNYEAQ. The CDR3 length is 17 residues. Here the CDR3 DNA reads TGTGCCAGCATCTTCGCTCGACGACAGGGGGCCTACAATGAGCAGTTCTTC. It translates to CASIFARRQGAYNEQFF.

The table lists this clone with a count of one. The chain is built from TRBV11-3 and TRBJ2-1; no firm D call. The CDR3 has 11 residues. V lost 5 bases and J 8 bases, leaving 7 bases between the germline ends. Germline loops: CDR1 SGHNT, CDR2 YENEEA. The CDR3 DNA is TGTGCCAGCAGCGAAGGAGATGAGCAGTTCTTC. This gives the protein CASSEGDEQFF.

In DNA, the CDR3 is TGTGCCACCAGTGATGCGAGCGGACAGGGGAGGCGAGCTTTCTTT. This encodes CATSDASGQGRRAFF. The chain couples TRBV24-1 to TRBJ1-1; 9 bases line up with TRBD1. The length of the CDR3 is 15 residues. Unmatched junction bases numbered 11, after V lost 3 bases and J lost 10 bases. From germline, CDR1 is KGHDR and CDR2 SFDVKD.

Only one count was recorded for this clone. This sequence joins TRBV6-2 or TRBV6-3 and TRBJ2-7, with TRBD1 identical over 9 bases. V gave up 4 bases and J gave up 5 bases; unmatched junction bases: 9. This CDR3 is built from 15 residues. Germline CDR1 and CDR2: MNHEY and SVGEGT. The CDR3 region has the DNA TGTGCCAGCAGTTTCCCGGGACAGGGTGTTAACGAGCAGTACTTC. The encoded protein is CASSFPGQGVNEQYF.

In nucleotides, the CDR3 is TGTGCCAGCTTAGGGGACTCTGGGGCCAACGTCCTGACTTTC. Translation: CASLGDSGANVLTF. The V call is TRBV28, the J call TRBJ2-6; maybe TRBD1 (5 bases). The CDR3 is 14 amino acids. CDR1 is MDHEN, CDR2 SYDVKM, per germline. Trimming took 8 bases from V and 0 from J, leaving 8 bases between them.

This clone was detected once. This rearrangement joins TRBV5-1 to TRBJ2-1, with 7 bases fitting TRBD2. The V gene end was trimmed by 7 bases and the J gene end by 7 bases; junction bases not matched to a gene: 11. This CDR3 is 14 amino acids long. Germline V gene data show CDR1 as SGHRS and CDR2 as YFSETQ. This chain's CDR3 is CASGTTSPGNEQFF. CDR3 bases: TGCGCCAGCGGCACGACTAGCCCGGGTAATGAGCAGTTCTTC.

The genes are TRBV4-2 and TRBJ1-6; 8 nucleotides agree with TRBD1. In germline, CDR1 is LGHNA, CDR2 YNFKEQ. There are 16 residues in the CDR3. V trimming: 4 bases; J trimming: 7 bases; junction bases outside the gene matches: 9. The CDR3 sequence is CASSPTVGQANSPLHF. The DNA for the CDR3 is TGTGCCAGCAGCCCAACGGTGGGACAGGCGAATTCACCCCTCCACTTT.

This clone was picked up one time. The chain carries TRBV3-1 (or the pseudogene TRBV3-2) and TRBJ2-5; tentatively, D is TRBD1 (6 bases). The CDR3 runs to 19 residues. Trimming removed 1 base at V and 3 bases at J, with 24 bases between. CDR1 and CDR2 from the germline V gene are LGHDT and YNNKEL (reference sequence). CDR3 sequence (DNA): TGTGCCAGCAGCCAAGCCCTCCGGGACATTTCGATAACGAAAGAGACCCAGTACTTC. It codes for CASSQALRDISITKETQYF.

The chain recombines TRBV4-1 with TRBJ2-1, with 10 bases that match TRBD2. Germline V gene lookup returns CDR1 MGHRA and CDR2 YSYEKL. The CDR3 has 18 amino acids. The V gene end was trimmed by 1 base and the J gene end by 10 bases; junction bases not matched to a gene: 16. The DNA of the CDR3 is TGCGCCAGCAGCCAAGTAGACCTGGGACTAGCGAGAGGAAACGAGCAGTTCTTC. Protein: CASSQVDLGLARGNEQFF.

This clone was seen a few times. This sequence joins TRBV27 and TRBJ1-2; TRBD1 matches at 10 bases. Germline trimming cut 0 bases from V and 5 bases from J; bases unmatched to any gene: 3. Germline CDR1 is MNHEY and CDR2 is SMNVEV (reference sequence). The CDR3 consists of 15 residues. In DNA form, the CDR3 reads TGTGCCAGCAGTTTATCGGGACAGGGGAAATATGGCTACACCTTC. It translates to CASSLSGQGKYGYTF.

This clone was counted once. The chain joins TRBV4-1 to TRBJ2-1; 9 bases fit TRBD2. The CDR3 loop spans 17 amino acids. CDR1 MGHRA and CDR2 YSYEKL come from the germline V gene. The V gene end was trimmed by 0 bases and the J gene end by 9 bases; junction bases not matched to a gene: 12. The CDR3 here is CASSQDEGSGRVFEQFF. CDR3 bases: TGCGCCAGCAGCCAAGATGAGGGTAGCGGGAGAGTGTTTGAGCAGTTCTTC.

The chain is built from TRBV11-2 and TRBJ1-2; 8 bases fit TRBD1. V shed 5 bases, J shed 5 bases, and the junction held 13 bases outside the gene matches. CDR1 is SGHAT, CDR2 FQNNGV, per germline. The CDR3 totals 16 residues. Here the CDR3 reads CASSLSPGGPFYGYTF. In nucleotides, the CDR3 is TGTGCCAGCAGCCTTAGCCCAGGGGGCCCCTTTTATGGCTACACCTTC.

This chain joins TRBV5-1 and TRBJ1-1; the match to TRBD1 covers 8 bases. The CDR3 runs 15 residues. The V and J ends lost 1 base and 1 base, in that order; junction bases with no gene match: 3. CDR1 is SGHRS, CDR2 YFSETQ, per germline. CDR3: CASSLSGTGNTEAFF. The DNA of the CDR3 is TGCGCCAGCAGCTTGTCCGGGACAGGGAACACTGAAGCTTTCTTT.

The chain links TRBV27 to TRBJ1-2; D might be TRBD1 (6 bases). The V gene's germline CDR1 is MNHEY and CDR2 SMNVEV (reference sequence). V lost 2 bases, J lost 3 bases, and 10 bases lay in between. This CDR3 region has 14 residues. The CDR3 nucleotides read TGTGCCAGCAGTTTAACCCGACAGGACTATGGCTACACCTTC. Translating gives CASSLTRQDYGYTF.

This clone was recorded only once. The chain recombines TRBV19 with TRBJ2-6, with D perhaps matching TRBD1 (6 bases). Per germline, CDR1 LNHDA and CDR2 SQIVND (reference sequence). Trimming stripped 5 bases from V and 2 bases from J, with 13 bases between. The CDR3 is 16 amino acids. The CDR3 sequence: CASSYPGQTGANVLTF. The CDR3, as DNA: TGTGCCAGTAGTTATCCGGGACAAACTGGGGCCAACGTCCTGACTTTC.